This T cell receptor beta chain derives from a study of patients and donors after allogeneic stem cell transplantation. The germline CDR1 and CDR2 sequences are MNHNY and SVGAGI (reference sequence). The CDR3 contains 14 residues. The V segment lost 0 bases and the J segment 2 bases; nucleotides outside the gene matches: 0. This clonotype occurred many times. Using its own MiXCR run on the RT-PCR reads, TCRdb lists one record per CDR3 protein. The sample includes around 150,000 distinct CDR3 sequences, approximately 31% of them seen just once. The sample consisted of blood, either unsorted or a sorted T cell fraction (not recorded which). This clonotype was sampled from a human donor who was either an allogeneic HSCT recipient or a stem cell or donor lymphocyte infusion donor (not recorded which). It is not recorded whose cells these are; they may come from a transplant donor. The V call is TRBV6-6, the J call TRBJ1-2; 7 bases align to TRBD1. The CDR3 reads CASSYSTGNYGYTF. The CDR3 DNA reads TGTGCCAGCAGTTACTCGACAGGGAACTATGGCTACACCTTC.